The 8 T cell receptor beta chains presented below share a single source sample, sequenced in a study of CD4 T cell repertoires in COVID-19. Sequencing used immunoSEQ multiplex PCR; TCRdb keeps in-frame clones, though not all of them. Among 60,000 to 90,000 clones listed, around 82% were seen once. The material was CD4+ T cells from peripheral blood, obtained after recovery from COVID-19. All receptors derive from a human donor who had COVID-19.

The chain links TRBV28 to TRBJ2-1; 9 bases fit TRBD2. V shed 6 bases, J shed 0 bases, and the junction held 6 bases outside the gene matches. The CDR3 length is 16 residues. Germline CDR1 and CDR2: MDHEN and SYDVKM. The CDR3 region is CASRLLTSGSYNEQFF. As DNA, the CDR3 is TGTGCCAGCAGACTCCTGACTAGCGGCTCCTACAATGAGCAGTTCTTC.

The CDR3 sequence: CATSPGQGGDNEQFF. The CDR3 DNA sequence: TGTGCCACCAGTCCCGGACAGGGTGGAGACAATGAGCAGTTCTTC. The chain is built from TRBV24-1 and TRBJ2-1; 8 positions agree with TRBD1. This CDR3 is 15 amino acids long. In germline, CDR1 is KGHDR, CDR2 SFDVKD. V shed 6 bases and J 5 bases; nucleotides not matched to a gene: 8.

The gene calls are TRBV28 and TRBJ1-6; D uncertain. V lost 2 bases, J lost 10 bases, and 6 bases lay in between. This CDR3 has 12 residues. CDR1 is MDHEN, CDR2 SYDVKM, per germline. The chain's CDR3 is CASSLSGSPLHF. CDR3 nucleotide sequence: TGTGCCAGCAGTTTAAGCGGCTCACCCCTCCACTTT.

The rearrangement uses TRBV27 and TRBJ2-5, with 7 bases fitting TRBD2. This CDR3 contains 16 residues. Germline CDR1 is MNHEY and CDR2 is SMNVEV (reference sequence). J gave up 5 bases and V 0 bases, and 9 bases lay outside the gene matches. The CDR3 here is CASSLSGGAGDETQYF. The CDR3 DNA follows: TGTGCCAGCAGTTTATCAGGTGGGGCGGGAGATGAGACCCAGTACTTC.

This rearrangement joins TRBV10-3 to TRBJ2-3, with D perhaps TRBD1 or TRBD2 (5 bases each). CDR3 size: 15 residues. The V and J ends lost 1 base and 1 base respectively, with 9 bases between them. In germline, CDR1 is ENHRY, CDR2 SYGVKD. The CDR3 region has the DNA TGTGCCATCAGTGAGTTAGGGACCGGCACAGATACGCAGTATTTT. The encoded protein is CAISELGTGTDTQYF.

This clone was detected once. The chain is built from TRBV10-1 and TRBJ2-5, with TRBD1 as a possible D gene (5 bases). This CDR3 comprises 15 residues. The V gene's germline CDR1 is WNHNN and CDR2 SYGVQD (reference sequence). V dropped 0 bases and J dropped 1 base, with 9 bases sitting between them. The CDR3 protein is CASSESAGAQETQYF. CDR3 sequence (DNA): TGCGCCAGCAGTGAGTCGGCTGGGGCCCAAGAGACCCAGTACTTC.

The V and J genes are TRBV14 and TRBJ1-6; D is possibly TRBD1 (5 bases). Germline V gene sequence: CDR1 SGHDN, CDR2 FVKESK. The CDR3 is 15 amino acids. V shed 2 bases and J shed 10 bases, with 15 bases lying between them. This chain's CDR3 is CASSQSGTGGSPLHF. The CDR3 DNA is TGTGCCAGCAGCCAATCCGGGACCGGGGGATCACCCCTCCACTTT.

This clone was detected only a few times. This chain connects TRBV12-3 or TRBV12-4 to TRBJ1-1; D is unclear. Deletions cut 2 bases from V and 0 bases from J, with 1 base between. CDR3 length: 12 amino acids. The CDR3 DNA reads TGTGCCAGCAGTTTATTGAACACTGAAGCTTTCTTT. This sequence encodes CASSLLNTEAFF.